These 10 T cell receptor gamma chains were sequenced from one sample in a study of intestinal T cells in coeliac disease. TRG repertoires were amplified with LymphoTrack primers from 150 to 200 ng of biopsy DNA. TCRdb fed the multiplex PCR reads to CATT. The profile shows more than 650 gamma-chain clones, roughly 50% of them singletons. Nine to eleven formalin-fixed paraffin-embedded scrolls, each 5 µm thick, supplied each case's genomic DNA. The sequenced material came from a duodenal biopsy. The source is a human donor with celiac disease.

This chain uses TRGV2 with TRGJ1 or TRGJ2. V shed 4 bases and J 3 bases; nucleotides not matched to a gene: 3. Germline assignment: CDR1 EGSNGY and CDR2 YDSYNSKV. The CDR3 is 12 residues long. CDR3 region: CATWDPYYKKLF. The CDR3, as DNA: TGTGCCACCTGGGATCCTTATTATAAGAAACTCTTT.

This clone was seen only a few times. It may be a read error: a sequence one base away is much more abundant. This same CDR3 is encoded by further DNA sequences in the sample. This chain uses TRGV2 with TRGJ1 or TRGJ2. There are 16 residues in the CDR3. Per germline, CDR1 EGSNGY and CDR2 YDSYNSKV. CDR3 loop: CATWDGIQSNYYKKLF. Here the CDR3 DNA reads TGTGCCACCTGGGACGGGATCCAATCGAATTATTATAAGAAGCTCTTT.

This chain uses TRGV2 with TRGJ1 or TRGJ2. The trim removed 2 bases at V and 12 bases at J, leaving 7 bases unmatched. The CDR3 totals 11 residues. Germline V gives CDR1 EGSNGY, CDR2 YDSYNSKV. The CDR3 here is CATWDAIRKLF. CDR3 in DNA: TGTGCCACCTGGGACGCTATAAGGAAACTCTTT.

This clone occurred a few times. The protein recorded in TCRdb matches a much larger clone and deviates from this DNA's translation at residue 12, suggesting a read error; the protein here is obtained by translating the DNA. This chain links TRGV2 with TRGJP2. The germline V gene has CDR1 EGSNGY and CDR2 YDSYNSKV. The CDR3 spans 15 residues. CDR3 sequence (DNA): TGTGCCACCTGGGACGGTAGTAGTAGTGATTGGGTCAAGACGTTT. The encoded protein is CATWDGSSSDWVKTF.

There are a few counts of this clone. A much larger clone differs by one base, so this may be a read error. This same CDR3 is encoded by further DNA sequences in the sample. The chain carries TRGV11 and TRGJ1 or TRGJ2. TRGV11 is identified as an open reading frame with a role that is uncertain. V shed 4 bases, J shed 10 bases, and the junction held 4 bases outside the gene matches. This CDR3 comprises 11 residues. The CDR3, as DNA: TGTGCCTGCTGGATTAGTCCGAAGAAACTCTTT. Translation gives CACWISPKKLF.

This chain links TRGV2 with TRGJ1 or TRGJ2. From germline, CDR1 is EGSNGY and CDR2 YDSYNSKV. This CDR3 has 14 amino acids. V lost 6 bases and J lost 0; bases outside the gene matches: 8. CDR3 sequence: CATWPRLNYYKKLF. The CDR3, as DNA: TGTGCCACCTGGCCCCGTCTGAATTATTATAAGAAACTCTTT.

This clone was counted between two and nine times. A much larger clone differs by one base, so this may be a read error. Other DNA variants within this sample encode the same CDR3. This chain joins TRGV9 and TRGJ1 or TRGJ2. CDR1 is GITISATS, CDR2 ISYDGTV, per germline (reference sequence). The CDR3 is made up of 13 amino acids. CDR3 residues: CALWEVGYYKKLF. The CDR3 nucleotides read TGTGCCCTGTGGGAGGTTGGTTATTATAAGAAACTCTTT.

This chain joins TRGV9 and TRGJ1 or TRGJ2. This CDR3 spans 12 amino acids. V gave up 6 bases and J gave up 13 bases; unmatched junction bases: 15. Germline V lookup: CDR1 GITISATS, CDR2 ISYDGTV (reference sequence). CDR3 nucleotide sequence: TGTGCCTTGTGGCCCCGGGGTATAAGAAAACTCTTT. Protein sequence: CALWPRGIRKLF.

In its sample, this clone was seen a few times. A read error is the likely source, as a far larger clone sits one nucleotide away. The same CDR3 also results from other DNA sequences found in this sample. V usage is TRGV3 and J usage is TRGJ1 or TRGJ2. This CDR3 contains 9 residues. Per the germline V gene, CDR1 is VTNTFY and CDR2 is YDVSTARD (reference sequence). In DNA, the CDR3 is TGTGCCACTTGGGATAAGAAACTCTTT. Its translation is CATWDKKLF.

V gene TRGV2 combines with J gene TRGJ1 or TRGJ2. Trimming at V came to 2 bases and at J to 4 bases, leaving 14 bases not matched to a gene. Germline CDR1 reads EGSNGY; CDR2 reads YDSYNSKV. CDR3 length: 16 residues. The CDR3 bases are TGTGCCACCTGGGACGCCCCAAACGGGGTCTATTATAAGAAACTCTTT. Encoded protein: CATWDAPNGVYYKKLF.